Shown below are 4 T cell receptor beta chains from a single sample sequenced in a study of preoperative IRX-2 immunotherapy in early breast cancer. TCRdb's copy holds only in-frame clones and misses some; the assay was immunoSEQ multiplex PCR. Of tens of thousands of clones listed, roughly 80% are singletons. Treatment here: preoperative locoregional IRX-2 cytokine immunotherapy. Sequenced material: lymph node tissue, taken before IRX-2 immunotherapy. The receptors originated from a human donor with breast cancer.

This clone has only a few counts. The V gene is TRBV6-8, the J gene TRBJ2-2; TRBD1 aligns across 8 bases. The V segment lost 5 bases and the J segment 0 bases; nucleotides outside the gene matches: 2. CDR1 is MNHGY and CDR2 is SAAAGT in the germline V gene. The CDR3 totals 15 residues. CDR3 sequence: CASSKDRANTGELFF. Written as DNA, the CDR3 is TGTGCCAGCAGTAAGGACAGGGCGAACACCGGGGAGCTGTTTTTT.

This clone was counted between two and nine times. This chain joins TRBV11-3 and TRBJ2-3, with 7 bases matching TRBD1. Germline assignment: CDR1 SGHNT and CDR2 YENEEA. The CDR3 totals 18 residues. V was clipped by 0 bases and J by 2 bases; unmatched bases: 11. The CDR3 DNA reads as TGTGCCAGCAGCTTAGAAGCCCCGAGACAGGGCGACACAGATACGCAGTATTTT. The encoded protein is CASSLEAPRQGDTDTQYF.

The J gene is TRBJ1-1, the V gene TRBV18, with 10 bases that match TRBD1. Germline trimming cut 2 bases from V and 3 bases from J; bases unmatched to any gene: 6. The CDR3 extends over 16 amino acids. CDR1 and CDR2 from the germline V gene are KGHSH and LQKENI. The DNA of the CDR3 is TGTGCCAGCTCACCAACCCTCGGGACAGGGGACACTGAAGCTTTCTTT. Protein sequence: CASSPTLGTGDTEAFF.

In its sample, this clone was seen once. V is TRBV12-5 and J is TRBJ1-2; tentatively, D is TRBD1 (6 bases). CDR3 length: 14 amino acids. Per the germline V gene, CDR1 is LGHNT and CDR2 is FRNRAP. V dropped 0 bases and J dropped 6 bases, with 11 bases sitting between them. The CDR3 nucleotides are TGTGCTAGTGGTTTGGTACCGGGGGCCCATGGCTACACCTTC. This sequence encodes CASGLVPGAHGYTF.